A single sample is the source of the 32 T cell receptor beta chains below, sequenced in a study of cytomegalovirus exposure and HLA in healthy donors. Assay: immunoSEQ multiplex PCR; the TCRdb copy retains only in-frame clones and omits some. The table has tens of thousands of clones, under 96% seen once. The material sequenced was PBMCs. These receptor sequences come from a woman aged 18 to 35 in good health and CMV-seropositive.

The CDR3 sequence is CASTPTGSTDTQYF. In DNA, the CDR3 is TGTGCCAGTACCCCGACAGGGAGCACAGATACGCAGTATTTT. V usage is TRBV19 and J usage is TRBJ2-3, with TRBD1 matching 7 bases. The germline gives CDR1 LNHDA, CDR2 SQIVND (reference sequence). The CDR3 is 14 amino acids. Trimming took 7 bases from V and 0 from J; bases not matched to a gene: 4.

The chain is built from TRBV11-3 and TRBJ2-1; 8 bases map to TRBD2. J was trimmed by 9 bases and V by 3 bases; bases with no gene match: 10. From germline, CDR1 is SGHNT and CDR2 YENEEA. This CDR3 contains 15 residues. The CDR3 here is CASSFSGTGEGEQFF. The DNA of the CDR3 is TGTGCCAGCAGCTTTAGCGGGACGGGTGAGGGTGAGCAGTTCTTC. Variable domain in full (rest from reference TRBV11-3 and TRBJ2-1): EAGVVQSPRYKIIEKKQPVAFWCNPISGHNTLYWYLQNLGQGPELLIRYENEEAVDDSQLPKDRFSAERLKGVDSTLKIQPAELGDSAVYLCASSFSGTGEGEQFFGPGTRLTVL.

The chain couples TRBV19 to TRBJ2-5; the match to TRBD1 covers 7 bases. The germline V gene has CDR1 LNHDA and CDR2 SQIVND (reference sequence). This CDR3 region has 15 residues. The trim removed 1 base at V and 2 bases at J, leaving 4 bases unmatched. CDR3 region: CASSIGTGAQETQYF. Written as DNA, the CDR3 is TGTGCCAGTAGTATAGGAACAGGGGCGCAAGAGACCCAGTACTTC.

This clone was seen once. The chain has TRBV2 and TRBJ2-3, with 11 bases aligning to TRBD2. CDR1 and CDR2 from the germline V gene are SNHLY and FYNNEI. The CDR3 loop spans 16 amino acids. V shed 7 bases and J 0 bases; nucleotides not matched to a gene: 6. The CDR3 DNA reads TGTGCCAGCACCCCGATAGCGGGAGGGAGCACAGATACGCAGTATTTT. This sequence encodes CASTPIAGGSTDTQYF.

The table lists this clone with a few counts. The rearrangement uses TRBV2 and TRBJ1-5, with D tentatively TRBD1 (6 bases). V lost 4 bases and J lost 4, with 11 bases in between. CDR3 length equals 14 residues. CDR1 and CDR2 (germline): SNHLY, FYNNEI. The CDR3 DNA is TGTGCCAGCAGTGCAGGGGAGAGAAATCAGCCCCAGCATTTT. It translates to CASSAGERNQPQHF.

This rearrangement joins TRBV29-1 to TRBJ2-7; 7 bases align to TRBD1. V dropped 6 bases and J dropped 3; count of bases not matched to a gene: 5. Germline CDR1 reads SQVTM; CDR2 reads ANQGSEA. The CDR3 has 12 residues. CDR3 nucleotide sequence: TGCAGCGTGACTCGGGACAGCTACGAGCAGTACTTC. Translated: CSVTRDSYEQYF.

The V gene is TRBV28, the J gene TRBJ2-7; 9 bases map to TRBD1. CDR3 length: 15 residues. Trimming at V came to 7 bases and at J to 0 bases, leaving 7 bases not matched to a gene. Germline CDR1 and CDR2: MDHEN and SYDVKM. The CDR3 loop reads CASNHGTGNSYEQYF. CDR3 bases: TGTGCCAGCAACCATGGGACAGGGAACTCCTACGAGCAGTACTTC.

The chain links TRBV2 to TRBJ2-1, with 12 bases matching TRBD2. V was clipped by 6 bases and J by 7 bases; unmatched bases: 7. Germline V CDR1 and CDR2: SNHLY, FYNNEI. The CDR3 is 15 amino acids. The CDR3 DNA sequence: TGTGCCAGCAGCGTCACTAGCGGGAGGAGGAATGAGCAGTTCTTC. It specifies CASSVTSGRRNEQFF.

This clone is a singleton in its sample. The V and J genes are TRBV5-1 and TRBJ2-7; the match to TRBD1 covers 10 bases. The V gene's germline CDR1 is SGHRS and CDR2 YFSETQ. The CDR3 is 14 residues long. The V gene end was trimmed by 5 bases and the J gene end by 5 bases; junction bases not matched to a gene: 7. The CDR3 DNA reads TGCGCCAGCAGTTCCGGGACAGGGGTCCACGAGCAGTACTTC. The encoded protein is CASSSGTGVHEQYF.

The J gene is TRBJ1-3, the V gene TRBV2; D gene uncertain. Germline CDR1 SNHLY, CDR2 FYNNEI. Trimming stripped 8 bases from V and 5 bases from J, with 10 bases between. The CDR3 covers 12 residues. Here the CDR3 DNA reads TGTGCCAGCGCGAGAGGAAGAAACACCATATATTTT. Translating it yields CASARGRNTIYF.

The rearrangement joins TRBV6-1 to TRBJ2-3, with D possibly being TRBD1 (5 bases). CDR3 size: 15 residues. The V and J ends lost 3 bases and 3 bases respectively, with 13 bases between them. Germline V gene lookup returns CDR1 MNHNS and CDR2 SASEGT. The CDR3 loop is CASSDVGDPTDTQYF. Here the CDR3 DNA reads TGTGCCAGCAGTGACGTAGGGGATCCTACAGATACGCAGTATTTT.

The chain recombines TRBV29-1 with TRBJ2-4; D possibly corresponds to TRBD1 (6 bases). Between the trimmed V and J ends, which lost 7 bases and 2 bases, there was a span of 21 bases. The CDR3 extends over 16 amino acids. Germline values: CDR1 SQVTM, CDR2 ANQGSEA. Here the CDR3 reads CSAETQARGTKNIQYF. In DNA, the CDR3 is TGCAGCGCCGAGACCCAGGCGAGGGGGACCAAAAACATTCAGTACTTC. Based on the CDR3 plus reference TRBV29-1 and TRBJ2-4, the full variable domain is SAVISQKPSRDICQRGTSLTIQCQVDSQVTMMFWYRQQPGQSLTLIATANQGSEATYESGFVIDKFPISRPNLTFSTLTVSNMSPEDSSIYLCSAETQARGTKNIQYFGAGTRLSVL.

The chain has TRBV18 and TRBJ1-1; a weak D match, TRBD1 (5 bases). The CDR3 covers 14 residues. Germline-derived CDR1 and CDR2 are KGHSH and LQKENI. Between the trimmed V and J ends, which lost 3 bases and 1 base, there was a span of 9 bases. The CDR3 is CASSPQGWNTEAFF. DNA of the CDR3: TGTGCCAGCTCACCCCAGGGATGGAACACTGAAGCTTTCTTT.

The chain employs TRBV5-4 and TRBJ2-2; 7 nucleotides align to TRBD2. Per the germline V gene, CDR1 is SGHNT and CDR2 is YYREEE (reference sequence). V shed 0 bases, J shed 1 base, and the junction held 0 bases outside the gene matches. CDR3 length equals 15 residues. The CDR3 is CASSLASGNTGELFF. Written as DNA, the CDR3 is TGTGCCAGCAGCTTGGCTAGCGGGAACACCGGGGAGCTGTTTTTT.

J is TRBJ1-1 and V is TRBV10-3; the D gene is possibly TRBD1 (6 bases). CDR3 length: 15 amino acids. Looked up from germline, CDR1 is ENHRY and CDR2 is SYGVKD. Trimming took 4 bases from V and 0 from J, leaving 12 bases between them. The CDR3 here is CAISAGGGMNTEAFF. DNA for the CDR3: TGTGCCATCAGTGCGGGAGGGGGGATGAACACTGAAGCTTTCTTT.

The chain links TRBV19 to TRBJ2-3, with D perhaps TRBD1 (6 bases). CDR1 and CDR2 from the germline V gene are LNHDA and SQIVND (reference sequence). The length of the CDR3 is 13 residues. Trimming removed 6 bases at V and 1 base at J, with 8 bases between. CDR3 sequence (DNA): TGTGCCAGTAGAAACAGGGGCACAGATACGCAGTATTTT. This encodes CASRNRGTDTQYF. Combining the CDR3 with reference TRBV19 and TRBJ2-3 gives the whole variable domain DGGITQSPKYLFRKEGQNVTLSCEQNLNHDAMYWYRQDPGQGLRLIYYSQIVNDFQKGDIAEGYSVSREKKESFPLTVTSAQKNPTAFYLCASRNRGTDTQYFGPGTRLTVL.

In nucleotides, the CDR3 is TGTGCCAGCAGTTTCTCGTCTGGGGCCAACGTCCTGACTTTC. Residues: CASSFSSGANVLTF. The chain joins TRBV28 to TRBJ2-6, with unresolved D. CDR1 is MDHEN, CDR2 SYDVKM, per germline. Trimming cost V 3 bases and J 1 base, with 4 bases left between them. The CDR3 has 14 residues.

As to this clone: Relative to the germline gene, one junction end is altered; a read error may explain this. The chain has TRBV7-3 and TRBJ2-1; TRBD2 matches 7 bases. CDR3 size: 16 residues. In germline, CDR1 is SGHTA, CDR2 FQGTGA. CDR3: CASSLTSVSSYNEQFF. The CDR3 DNA reads as TGTGCCAGCAGCCTAACTAGCGTAAGCTCCTACAATGAGCAGTTCTTC.

V usage is TRBV28 and J usage is TRBJ1-5; D gene uncertain. This CDR3 is 14 amino acids long. Deletions cut 1 base from V and 3 bases from J, with 7 bases between. Looked up from germline, CDR1 is MDHEN and CDR2 is SYDVKM. The CDR3 bases are TGTGCCAGCAGTTTATTCCAGGTCAATCAGCCCCAGCATTTT. Its protein product is CASSLFQVNQPQHF.

J is TRBJ2-7 and V is TRBV15; weak D call: TRBD2 (6 bases). The CDR3 covers 16 residues. V was shortened by 1 base and J by 2 bases, with 15 bases between the two germline ends. CDR1 and CDR2 (germline): LNHNV, YYDKDF (reference sequence). The CDR3 region has the DNA TGTGCCACCAGCAGAGGGTCCGGGACTGGAACCTACGAGCAGTACTTC. It specifies CATSRGSGTGTYEQYF.

The chain recombines TRBV27 with TRBJ2-1; D may be TRBD2 (6 bases). This CDR3 region has 15 residues. The V end lost 5 bases, the J end lost 0 bases, and 11 bases lay between the germline ends. Germline V lookup: CDR1 MNHEY, CDR2 SMNVEV (reference sequence). Here the CDR3 reads CASSISGPSYNEQFF. DNA of the CDR3: TGTGCCAGCAGTATTAGCGGTCCCTCCTACAATGAGCAGTTCTTC.

The V gene is TRBV5-1, the J gene TRBJ2-7, with D tentatively TRBD2 (5 bases). Per germline, CDR1 SGHRS and CDR2 YFSETQ. CDR3 length equals 16 residues. Between the trimmed V and J ends, which lost 1 base and 0 bases, there was a span of 14 bases. The CDR3 DNA sequence: TGCGCCAGCAGCTTGTACGGAGGCGACAACTCCTACGAGCAGTACTTC. Translated: CASSLYGGDNSYEQYF.

The rearrangement uses TRBV19 and TRBJ2-7; 7 nucleotides agree with TRBD1. The V gene's germline CDR1 is LNHDA and CDR2 SQIVND (reference sequence). Losses at the gene ends were 5 bases for V and 4 bases for J; bases not matched to a gene: 5. This CDR3 has 13 amino acids. The CDR3 coding sequence is TGTGCCAGTAGTTTACAGGGGTCTTACGAGCAGTACTTC. Its protein is CASSLQGSYEQYF.

This chain joins TRBV5-1 and TRBJ2-1; D not resolved. The CDR3 loop spans 15 amino acids. Trimming shortened V by 0 bases and J by 8 bases, and 15 bases separated the two germline ends. CDR1 and CDR2 (germline): SGHRS, YFSETQ. Written as DNA, the CDR3 is TGCGCCAGCAGCTTGGATGCCTTCGCTCGGGATGAGCAGTTCTTC. It encodes CASSLDAFARDEQFF.

The chain uses TRBV5-1 and TRBJ2-7; D is possibly TRBD1 (6 bases). Germline loops: CDR1 SGHRS, CDR2 YFSETQ. This CDR3 is built from 13 residues. Trimming pared 0 bases from V and 6 bases from J, leaving 10 bases between. The CDR3 sequence: CASSLDRVGEQYF. The CDR3 DNA is TGCGCCAGCAGCTTGGACAGGGTCGGCGAGCAGTACTTC.

The genes are TRBV4-3 and TRBJ2-1; the D gene is possibly TRBD2 (6 bases). Germline V lookup: CDR1 LGHNA, CDR2 YSLEER. There are 16 residues in the CDR3. V lost 1 base and J 4 bases, leaving 14 bases between the germline ends. For the CDR3, the DNA is TGCGCCAGCAGCCAAGTTGGAGGGAGGTCATACAATGAGCAGTTCTTC. Translation gives CASSQVGGRSYNEQFF.

This clone showed up just once. The chain is built from TRBV11-3 and TRBJ2-3; D possibly corresponds to TRBD1 (7 bases). Trimming removed 6 bases from V and 3 bases from J, with 16 bases in between. The CDR3 totals 15 residues. CDR1 and CDR2 (germline): SGHNT, YENEEA. The CDR3 DNA sequence: TGTGCCAGCAGTCCCACCCCAGGGGGGACAGATACGCAGTATTTT. Translation: CASSPTPGGTDTQYF.

The chain links TRBV4-3 to TRBJ2-7, with 10 nucleotides matching TRBD2. V was clipped by 3 bases and J by 6 bases; unmatched bases: 8. Germline V gives CDR1 LGHNA, CDR2 YSLEER. The CDR3 is made up of 15 amino acids. CDR3 amino acids: CASSQHTSGILEQYF. In nucleotides, the CDR3 is TGCGCCAGCAGCCAGCATACTAGCGGGATCCTCGAGCAGTACTTC.

This clone came up once. This rearrangement joins TRBV28 to TRBJ2-7; D perhaps matches TRBD2 (6 bases). The CDR3 consists of 16 residues. Per the germline V gene, CDR1 is MDHEN and CDR2 is SYDVKM. Between the trimmed V and J ends, which lost 6 bases and 7 bases, there was a span of 25 bases. CDR3 coding DNA: TGTGCCAGCAGCCCCCCCGATAGCGGAGGGTTGAGGGAGCAGTACTTC. Amino acid sequence: CASSPPDSGGLREQYF.

The chain couples TRBV30 to TRBJ2-1; 9 nucleotides align to TRBD2. The V gene's germline CDR1 is GTSNPN and CDR2 SVGIG (reference sequence). This CDR3 comprises 16 residues. V gave up 3 bases and J gave up 2 bases; unmatched junction bases: 8. The CDR3 region is CAWSGVAGAPYNEQFF. Here the CDR3 DNA reads TGTGCCTGGAGCGGAGTAGCGGGAGCCCCCTACAATGAGCAGTTCTTC.

The rearrangement uses TRBV9 and TRBJ1-2; perhaps TRBD1 as D (5 bases). The CDR3 runs to 14 residues. CDR1 is SGDLS, CDR2 YYNGEE, per germline. Trimming shortened V by 0 bases and J by 3 bases, and 9 bases separated the two germline ends. The CDR3 nucleotides read TGTGCCAGCAGCGTAGAAGTGGGGCACTATGGCTACACCTTC. Its translation: CASSVEVGHYGYTF.

This clone was seen just once. The genes are TRBV7-8 and TRBJ2-1; unclear D gene. CDR1 and CDR2 from the germline V gene are SGHVS and FQNEAQ. The CDR3 covers 13 residues. V was pared by 5 bases and J by 6 bases, with 11 bases between. The CDR3 loop is CASSLRLSNEQFF. The CDR3, as DNA: TGTGCCAGCAGCCTGAGACTGTCCAATGAGCAGTTCTTC.